This T cell receptor (beta chain) was obtained from a study of T cells after yellow fever vaccination (dated by TCRdb to about 2019). Context from the whole study: Libraries from fractions with low cell numbers were prepared with the SMART-Seq v4 Ultra Low Input RNA kit. To follow T-cell clones before and after both primary and booster YFV17D yellow fever vaccination, bulk TCR alpha and beta repertoires underwent longitudinal sequencing. Two healthy male donors, one aged 18 to 29 and one aged 30 to 40 years, made up the cohort. Blood was drawn at multiple timepoints before and after primary and secondary immunization, with bulk PBMC replicates and cell subsets isolated.

The listed sequencing device is Illumina NovaSeq 6000. TCR cDNA was synthesized by 5'RACE template switching, which introduced a universal primer site and unique molecular identifiers. cDNA synthesis was primed from both the TCR alpha and TCR beta constant segments. Library amplification involved two PCR steps, and the second step added sample barcodes and sequencing adapters. Sequencing of libraries was performed on Illumina HiSeq 2500 (2x100 bp) or NovaSeq (2x150 bp). The authors' pipeline ran thus. MIGEC handled demultiplexing of reads and collapsing into UMI consensus sequences, while MiXCR performed V(D)J alignment. Vaccine-responding clonotypes were identified with edgeR using replicate PBMC samples, with FDR below 0.01 and a log2 fold change above 5 up to day 15 being required. Bulk clonotypes were assigned CD4 or CD8 identity according to which sequenced CD4 or CD8 repertoire held them at higher abundance. TCRdb's own reprocessing of the public reads used fastp at Q25 and MiXCR and kept productive beta chains. Rows are unified per CDR3 protein, each entry keeping the most common DNA and genes. None of the V and J calls come from the authors' own analysis; TCRdb made them. A total of around 300,000 distinct CDR3 sequences appear in this sample, 4.1% of them only once. The top ten clonotypes cover just under 25% of the sample.

Results the study describes overall, beyond this receptor: A small fraction of clonotypes appeared in both the CD4 and CD8 compartments, likely as a result of convergent recombination. Because abundant contaminating clonotypes from the bulk population could be contained in FACS-sorted repertoires, computational filtering was required. The secondary T-cell response was found to be weaker but faster than the primary response, with a peak reached on day 5 rather than on day 15. Because only a couple of donors were included in the study, the extent to which the findings can be generalized is limited. After the booster, most clones that had expanded after primary vaccination were detected again (about 95% of CD4 and 70% to 90% of CD8), suggesting broad maintenance of memory.

Sample treatment or condition, as interpreted from the label and publication: live attenuated yellow fever vaccine strain. At each blood-draw timepoint, two biological replicates of bulk PBMCs were obtained. PBMCs were isolated from peripheral blood using a standard Ficoll-Paque protocol. RNA was extracted with TriZol from bulk PBMCs, CD4 and CD8 fractions, and dextramer-positive and dextramer-negative fractions. V is trimmed back by 5 bases and J by 5 bases, and the junction contains 3 bases that no gene match accounts for. CDR1 is given as SGHTA and CDR2 as FQGNSA, both from the germline V gene. Taken from cysteine to phenylalanine, the CDR3 has 13 residues. Solely the CDR3 DNA is kept, with 39 bases framed from the first base. This clonotype was observed a handful of times. Its target antigen remains unknown. No much larger clonotype is one base removed from it; base qualities were not supplied.

Material: PBMCs, obtained 5 days after the yellow fever booster vaccination. This clonotype was sampled from a man in his late teens or twenties who received the YFV17D yellow fever vaccine. The chain is made from TRBV7-2 and TRBJ1-5, with 7 middle bases fitting TRBD1. The DNA sequence is given as TGTGCCAGCAGCACACAGGGGTATCAGCCCCAGCATTTT. It translates to CASSTQGYQPQHF.